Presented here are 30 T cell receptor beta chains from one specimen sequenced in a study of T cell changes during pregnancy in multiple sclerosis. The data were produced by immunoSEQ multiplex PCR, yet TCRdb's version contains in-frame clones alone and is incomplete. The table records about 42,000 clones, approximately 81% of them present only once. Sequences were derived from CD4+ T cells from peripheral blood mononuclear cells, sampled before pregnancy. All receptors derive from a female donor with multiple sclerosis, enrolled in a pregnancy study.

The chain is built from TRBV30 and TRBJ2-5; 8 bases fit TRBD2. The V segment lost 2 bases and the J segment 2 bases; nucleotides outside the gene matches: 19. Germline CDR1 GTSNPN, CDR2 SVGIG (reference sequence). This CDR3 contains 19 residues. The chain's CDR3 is CAWSSSLFSGGAPQETQYF. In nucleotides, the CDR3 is TGTGCCTGGAGTTCGAGTTTATTTTCCGGGGGGGCCCCACAAGAGACCCAGTACTTC. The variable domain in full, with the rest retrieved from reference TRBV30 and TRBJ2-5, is SQTIHQWPATLVQPVGSPLSLECTVEGTSNPNLYWYRQAAGRGLQLLFYSVGIGQISSEVPQNLSASRPQDRQFILSSKKLLLSDSGFYLCAWSSSLFSGGAPQETQYFGPGTRLLVL.

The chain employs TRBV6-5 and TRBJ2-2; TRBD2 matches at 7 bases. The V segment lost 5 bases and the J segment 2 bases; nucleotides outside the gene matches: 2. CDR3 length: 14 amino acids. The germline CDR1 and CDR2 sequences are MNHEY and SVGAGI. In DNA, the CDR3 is TGTGCCAGCAGTCGCGGGGGAAACACCGGGGAGCTGTTTTTT. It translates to CASSRGGNTGELFF.

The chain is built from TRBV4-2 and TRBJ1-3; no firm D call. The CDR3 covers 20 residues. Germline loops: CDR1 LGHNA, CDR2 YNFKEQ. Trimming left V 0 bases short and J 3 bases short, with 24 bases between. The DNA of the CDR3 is TGTGCCAGCAGCCAAGATCCCGTCCTTGGTCTACATGGAGGTGGAAACACCATATATTTT. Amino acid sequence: CASSQDPVLGLHGGGNTIYF.

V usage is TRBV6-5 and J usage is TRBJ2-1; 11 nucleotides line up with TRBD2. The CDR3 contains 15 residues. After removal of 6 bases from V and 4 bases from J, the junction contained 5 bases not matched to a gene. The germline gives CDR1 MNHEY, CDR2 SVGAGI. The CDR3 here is CASRRGTSGYNEQFF. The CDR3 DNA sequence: TGTGCCAGCAGACGCGGGACTAGCGGTTACAATGAGCAGTTCTTC.

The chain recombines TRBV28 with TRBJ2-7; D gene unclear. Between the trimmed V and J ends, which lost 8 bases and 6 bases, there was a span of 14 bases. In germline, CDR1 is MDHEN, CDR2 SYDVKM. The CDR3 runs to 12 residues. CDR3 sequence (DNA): TGTGCCAGCCTTGCTGGTGGGCGCGAGCAGTACTTC. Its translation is CASLAGGREQYF.

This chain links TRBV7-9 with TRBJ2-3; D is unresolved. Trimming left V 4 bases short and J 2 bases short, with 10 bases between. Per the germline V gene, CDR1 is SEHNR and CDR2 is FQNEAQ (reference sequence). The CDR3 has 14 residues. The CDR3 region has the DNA TGTGCCAGCAGCTCAAGACACCACACAGATACGCAGTATTTT. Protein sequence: CASSSRHHTDTQYF.

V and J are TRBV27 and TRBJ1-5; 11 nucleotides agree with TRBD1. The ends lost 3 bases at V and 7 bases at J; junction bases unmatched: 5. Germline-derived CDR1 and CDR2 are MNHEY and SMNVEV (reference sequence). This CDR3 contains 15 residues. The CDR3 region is CASSLMGTGGQPQHF. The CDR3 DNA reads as TGTGCCAGCAGTTTGATGGGGACAGGGGGACAGCCCCAGCATTTT.

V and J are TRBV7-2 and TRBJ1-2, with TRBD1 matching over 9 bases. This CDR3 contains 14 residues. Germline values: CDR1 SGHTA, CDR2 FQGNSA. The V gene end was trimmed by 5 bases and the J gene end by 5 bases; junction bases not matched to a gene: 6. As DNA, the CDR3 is TGTGCCAGCAGCCCCCAGGGACAGGGTTATGGCTACACCTTC. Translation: CASSPQGQGYGYTF.

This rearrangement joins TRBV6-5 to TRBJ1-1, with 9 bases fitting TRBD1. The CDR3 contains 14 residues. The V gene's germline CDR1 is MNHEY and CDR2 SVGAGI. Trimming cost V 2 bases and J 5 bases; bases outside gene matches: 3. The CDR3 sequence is CASSYGQGQTEAFF. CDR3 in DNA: TGTGCCAGCAGTTACGGACAGGGGCAGACTGAAGCTTTCTTT.

The CDR3 here is CASSYDDGTYEQYF. As DNA, the CDR3 is TGTGCCAGCAGTTACGATGACGGGACCTACGAGCAGTACTTC. This chain joins TRBV6-5 and TRBJ2-7, with a tentative D call TRBD2 (5 bases). The CDR3 loop spans 14 amino acids. The germline V and J ends were trimmed by 2 bases and 2 bases, with 10 bases remaining between them. Germline CDR1 MNHEY, CDR2 SVGAGI.

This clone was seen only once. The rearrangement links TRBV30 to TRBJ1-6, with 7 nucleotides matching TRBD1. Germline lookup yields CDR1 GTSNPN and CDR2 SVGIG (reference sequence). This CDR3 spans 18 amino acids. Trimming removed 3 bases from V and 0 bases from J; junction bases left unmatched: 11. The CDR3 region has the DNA TGTGCCTGGAGACGGACTGGGACAGTGAGCTCCTATAATTCACCCCTCCACTTT. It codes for CAWRRTGTVSSYNSPLHF.

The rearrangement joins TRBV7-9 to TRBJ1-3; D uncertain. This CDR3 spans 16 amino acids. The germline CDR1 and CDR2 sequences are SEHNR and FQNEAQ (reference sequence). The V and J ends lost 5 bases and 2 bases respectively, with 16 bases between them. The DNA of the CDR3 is TGTGCCAGCAGCCCCCAGTGGCAGACAACTGGAAACACCATATATTTT. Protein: CASSPQWQTTGNTIYF.

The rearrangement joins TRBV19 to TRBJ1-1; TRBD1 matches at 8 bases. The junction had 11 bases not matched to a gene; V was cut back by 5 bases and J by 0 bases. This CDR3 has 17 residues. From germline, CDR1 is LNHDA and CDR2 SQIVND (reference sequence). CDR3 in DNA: TGTGCCAGTAGTCCCTCCTCCGGACAGGGTTTGAACACTGAAGCTTTCTTT. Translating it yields CASSPSSGQGLNTEAFF.

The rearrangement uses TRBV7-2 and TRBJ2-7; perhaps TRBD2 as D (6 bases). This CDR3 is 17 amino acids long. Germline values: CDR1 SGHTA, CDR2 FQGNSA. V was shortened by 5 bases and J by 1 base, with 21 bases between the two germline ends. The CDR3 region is CASSRPGLRDGSYEQYF. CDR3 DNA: TGTGCCAGCAGCCGCCCCGGTTTGCGGGATGGATCCTACGAGCAGTACTTC.

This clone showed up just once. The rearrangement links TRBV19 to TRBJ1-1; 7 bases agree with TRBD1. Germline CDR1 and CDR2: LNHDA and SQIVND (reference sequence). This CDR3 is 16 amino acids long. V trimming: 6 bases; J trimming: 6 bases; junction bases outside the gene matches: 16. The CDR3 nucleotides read TGTGCCAGTAGACCCCCCGGGACAGCGGGAGGATCTGAAGCTTTCTTT. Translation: CASRPPGTAGGSEAFF.

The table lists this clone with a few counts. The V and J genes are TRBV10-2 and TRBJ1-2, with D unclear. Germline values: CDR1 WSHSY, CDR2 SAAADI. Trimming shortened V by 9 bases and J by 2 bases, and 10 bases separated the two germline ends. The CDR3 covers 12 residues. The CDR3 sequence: CASFLSNYGYTF. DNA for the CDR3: TGCGCCAGTTTTTTATCCAACTATGGCTACACCTTC.

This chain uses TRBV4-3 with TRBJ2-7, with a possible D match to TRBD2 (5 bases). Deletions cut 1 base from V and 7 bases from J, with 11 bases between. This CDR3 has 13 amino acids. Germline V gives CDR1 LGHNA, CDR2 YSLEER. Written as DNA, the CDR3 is TGCGCCAGCAGCCAAGTGACTCTAGCTGAGCAGTACTTC. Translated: CASSQVTLAEQYF.

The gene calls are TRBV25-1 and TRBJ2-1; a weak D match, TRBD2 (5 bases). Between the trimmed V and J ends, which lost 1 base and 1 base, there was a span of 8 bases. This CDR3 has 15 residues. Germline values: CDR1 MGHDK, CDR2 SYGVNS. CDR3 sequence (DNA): TGTGCCAGCAGTGAATTCTCGGGGTCCTACAATGAGCAGTTCTTC. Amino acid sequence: CASSEFSGSYNEQFF.

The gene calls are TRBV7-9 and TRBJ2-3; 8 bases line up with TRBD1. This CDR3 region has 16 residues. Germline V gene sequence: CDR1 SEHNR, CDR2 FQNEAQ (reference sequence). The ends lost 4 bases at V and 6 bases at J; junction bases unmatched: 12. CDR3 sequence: CASSYPDRVLEDTQYF. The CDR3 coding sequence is TGTGCCAGCAGCTACCCGGACAGGGTCCTTGAGGATACGCAGTATTTT.

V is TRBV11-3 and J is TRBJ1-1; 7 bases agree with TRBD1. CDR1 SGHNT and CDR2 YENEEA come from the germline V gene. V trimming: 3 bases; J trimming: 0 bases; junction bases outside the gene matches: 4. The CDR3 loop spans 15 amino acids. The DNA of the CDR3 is TGTGCCAGCAGCTTGGGGGACAGCATGAACACTGAAGCTTTCTTT. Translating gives CASSLGDSMNTEAFF.

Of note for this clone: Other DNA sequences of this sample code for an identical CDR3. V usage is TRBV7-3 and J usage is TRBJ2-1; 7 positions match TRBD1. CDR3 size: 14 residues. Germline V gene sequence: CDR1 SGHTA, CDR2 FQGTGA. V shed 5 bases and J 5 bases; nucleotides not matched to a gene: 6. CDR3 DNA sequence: TGTGCCAGCAGCCCGACGACAGGGAACAATGAGCAGTTCTTC. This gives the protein CASSPTTGNNEQFF.

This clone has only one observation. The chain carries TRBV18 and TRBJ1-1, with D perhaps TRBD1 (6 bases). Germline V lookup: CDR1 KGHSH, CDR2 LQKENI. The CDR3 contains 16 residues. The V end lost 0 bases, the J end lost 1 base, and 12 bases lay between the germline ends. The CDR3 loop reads CASSPPIQGTNTEAFF. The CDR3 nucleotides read TGTGCCAGCTCACCACCGATTCAGGGGACGAACACTGAAGCTTTCTTT.

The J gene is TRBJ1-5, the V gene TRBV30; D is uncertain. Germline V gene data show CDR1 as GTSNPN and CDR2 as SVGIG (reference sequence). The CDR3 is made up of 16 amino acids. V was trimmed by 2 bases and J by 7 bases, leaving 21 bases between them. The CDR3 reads CAWSFGGNKIVQPQHF. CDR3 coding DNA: TGTGCCTGGAGTTTCGGCGGGAATAAAATCGTCCAGCCCCAGCATTTT.

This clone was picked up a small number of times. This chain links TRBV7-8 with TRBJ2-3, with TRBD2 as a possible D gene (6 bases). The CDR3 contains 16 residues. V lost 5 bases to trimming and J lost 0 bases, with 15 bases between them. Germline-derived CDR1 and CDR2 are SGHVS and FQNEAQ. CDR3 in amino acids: CASSPFSGTSTDTQYF. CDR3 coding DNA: TGTGCCAGCAGCCCCTTTAGCGGTACTAGCACAGATACGCAGTATTTT.

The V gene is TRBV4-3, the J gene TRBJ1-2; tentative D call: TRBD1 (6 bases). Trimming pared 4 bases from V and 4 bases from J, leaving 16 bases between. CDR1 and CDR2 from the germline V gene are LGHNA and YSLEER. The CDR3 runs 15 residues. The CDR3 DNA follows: TGCGCCAGCAGCCCTGAGGCTGGGGGCTTCTATGGCTACACCTTC. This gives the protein CASSPEAGGFYGYTF.

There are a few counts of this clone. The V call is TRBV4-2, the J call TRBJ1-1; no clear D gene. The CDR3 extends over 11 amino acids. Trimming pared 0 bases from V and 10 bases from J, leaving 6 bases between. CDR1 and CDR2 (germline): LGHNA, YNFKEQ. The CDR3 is CASSQEGGAFF. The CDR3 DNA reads TGTGCCAGCAGCCAAGAGGGAGGAGCTTTCTTT.

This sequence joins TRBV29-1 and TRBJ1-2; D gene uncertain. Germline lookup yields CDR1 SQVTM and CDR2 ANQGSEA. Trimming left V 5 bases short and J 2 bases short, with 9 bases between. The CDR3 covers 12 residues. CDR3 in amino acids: CSVSQVNYGYTF. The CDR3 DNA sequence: TGCAGCGTTTCACAAGTAAACTATGGCTACACCTTC.

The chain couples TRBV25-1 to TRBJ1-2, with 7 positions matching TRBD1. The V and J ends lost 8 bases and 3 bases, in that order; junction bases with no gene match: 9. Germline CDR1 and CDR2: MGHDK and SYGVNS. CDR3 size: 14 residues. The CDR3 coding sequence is TGTGCCAGCGGCGGACAGGCTCCTTACTATGGCTACACCTTC. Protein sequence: CASGGQAPYYGYTF.

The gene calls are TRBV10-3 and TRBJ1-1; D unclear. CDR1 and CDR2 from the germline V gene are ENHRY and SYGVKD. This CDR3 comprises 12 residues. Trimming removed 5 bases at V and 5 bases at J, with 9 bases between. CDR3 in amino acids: CAISWTSTEAFF. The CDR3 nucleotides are TGTGCCATCAGTTGGACTAGTACTGAAGCTTTCTTT.

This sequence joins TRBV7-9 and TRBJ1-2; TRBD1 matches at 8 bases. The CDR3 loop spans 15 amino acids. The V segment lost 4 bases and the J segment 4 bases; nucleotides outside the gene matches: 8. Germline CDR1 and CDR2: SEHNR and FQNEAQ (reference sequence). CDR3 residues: CASSSPGQGAYGYTF. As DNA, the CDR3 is TGTGCCAGCAGCTCCCCCGGACAGGGCGCCTATGGCTACACCTTC.